Listed here are 26 T cell receptor beta chains from one sample, sequenced in a study of cytomegalovirus exposure and HLA in healthy donors. The PCR ran on 60 Vbeta and 13 Jbeta primers. Sequencing used immunoSEQ multiplex PCR; TCRdb keeps in-frame clones, though not all of them. The sample shows about 110,000 clones, more than 70% of them seen only once. The specimen was PBMCs. The receptors derive from a woman aged 55-70 years in good health and CMV-seropositive.

This clone appeared once. The genes are TRBV2 and TRBJ2-5; 7 bases are a match to TRBD2. Germline trimming cut 3 bases from V and 2 bases from J; bases unmatched to any gene: 6. CDR3 length: 15 residues. Germline V gives CDR1 SNHLY, CDR2 FYNNEI. The CDR3 nucleotides read TGTGCCAGCAGTGACGGTCTGGGGGGGCAAGAGACCCAGTACTTC. Its translation is CASSDGLGGQETQYF. The full variable domain, its missing parts supplied by reference TRBV2 and TRBJ2-5, is EPEVTQTPSHQVTQMGQEVILRCVPISNHLYFYWYRQILGQKVEFLVSFYNNEISEKSEIFDDQFSVERPDGSNFTLKIRSTKLEDSAMYFCASSDGLGGQETQYFGPGTRLLVL.

The V call is TRBV10-3, the J call TRBJ1-2; D is undetermined. Germline assignment: CDR1 ENHRY and CDR2 SYGVKD. The CDR3 extends over 15 amino acids. Trimming took off 3 bases at V and 7 bases at J, with 18 bases between the two ends. The CDR3: CAISDPTWAVGGYTF. In nucleotides, the CDR3 is TGTGCCATCAGTGATCCGACGTGGGCCGTAGGTGGCTACACCTTC.

This clone was observed once. The chain couples TRBV4-1 to TRBJ1-2; tentatively, D is TRBD1 (6 bases). Germline CDR1 is MGHRA and CDR2 is YSYEKL. Trimming took 4 bases from V and 0 from J, leaving 12 bases between them. The CDR3 has 15 residues. The CDR3 region has the DNA TGCGCCAGCAGCCGGGCCGGACAGACTAACTATGGCTACACCTTC. Its translation is CASSRAGQTNYGYTF.

The chain links TRBV30 to TRBJ2-3; D is unresolved. V dropped 5 bases and J dropped 1 base, with 7 bases sitting between them. Germline loops: CDR1 GTSNPN, CDR2 SVGIG (reference sequence). There are 12 residues in the CDR3. The chain's CDR3 is CAWAERTDTQYF. The DNA of the CDR3 is TGTGCCTGGGCAGAACGCACAGATACGCAGTATTTT.

The CDR3 region has the DNA TGTGCCAGTAGTGAGGCAGTGGGGAGGGAGACCCAGTACTTC. As protein: CASSEAVGRETQYF. The chain links TRBV19 to TRBJ2-5; D is possibly TRBD2 (6 bases). The CDR3 loop spans 14 amino acids. V was clipped by 5 bases and J by 5 bases, with 15 bases between them. Per the germline V gene, CDR1 is LNHDA and CDR2 is SQIVND (reference sequence).

The chain employs TRBV21-1 and TRBJ2-1; the listed D gene, TRBD2, was not tested against the DNA. TRBV21-1 represents a pseudogene. The CDR3 covers 14 residues. The CDR3 loop reads CASTERSSYNEQFF. The CDR3 DNA reads TGTGCCAGCACTGAGAGGAGCTCCTACAATGAGCAGTTCTTC.

V gene TRBV11-1 combines with J gene TRBJ1-2, with D perhaps TRBD1 (6 bases). Per germline, CDR1 SGHAT and CDR2 FQDESV (reference sequence). V dropped 5 bases and J dropped 2 bases, with 12 bases sitting between them. This CDR3 comprises 14 residues. The CDR3 DNA is TGTGCCAGCAGCATAAGACAGGCAAACTATGGCTACACCTTC. It translates to CASSIRQANYGYTF.

The V and J genes are TRBV7-9 and TRBJ1-6; D is undetermined. V was trimmed by 1 base and J by 6 bases, leaving 10 bases between them. Germline values: CDR1 SEHNR, CDR2 FQNEAQ (reference sequence). CDR3 length: 15 residues. The CDR3 sequence: CASSLVGVRNSPLHF. The DNA for the CDR3 is TGTGCCAGCAGCTTAGTCGGGGTTCGTAATTCACCCCTCCACTTT.

This sequence joins TRBV2 and TRBJ2-5; D remains ambiguous. The assigned J gene may be wrong: the sequence end matches TRBJ2-7 better. The germline V gene has CDR1 SNHLY and CDR2 FYNNEI. This CDR3 is built from 14 residues. The chain's CDR3 is CASRGGSWSYEQYF. CDR3 sequence (DNA): TGTGCCAGCCGCGGCGGCAGTTGGTCCTACGAGCAGTACTTC.

The genes are TRBV7-7 and TRBJ2-1, with D maybe TRBD2 (6 bases). V shed 1 base and J shed 0 bases, with 7 bases lying between them. Per the germline V gene, CDR1 is SSHAT and CDR2 is FNYEAQ (reference sequence). The CDR3 spans 15 residues. The CDR3 DNA follows: TGTGCCAGCAGCTTAGACGGGAGCTCCTACAATGAGCAGTTCTTC. Translating gives CASSLDGSSYNEQFF.

The rearrangement joins TRBV19 to TRBJ2-1; 13 bases are a match to TRBD2. Trimming at V came to 1 base and at J to 0 bases, leaving 15 bases not matched to a gene. In germline, CDR1 is LNHDA, CDR2 SQIVND (reference sequence). The CDR3 length is 22 residues. CDR3 coding DNA: TGTGCCAGTAGTATAGCGGGTCGGTGGGGACTAGCGGGATATAGCTCCTACAATGAGCAGTTCTTC. It encodes CASSIAGRWGLAGYSSYNEQFF.

The V gene is TRBV4-1, the J gene TRBJ2-3, with 8 positions matching TRBD2. The CDR3 extends over 19 amino acids. Looked up from germline, CDR1 is MGHRA and CDR2 is YSYEKL. The junction had 17 bases not matched to a gene; V was cut back by 1 base and J by 5 bases. CDR3 protein: CASSQGRSGRIGVQDTQYF. CDR3 nucleotide sequence: TGCGCCAGCAGCCAAGGAAGGAGCGGGAGAATTGGGGTTCAAGATACGCAGTATTTT.

The rearrangement links TRBV5-4 to TRBJ2-2, with TRBD2 matching over 7 bases. The CDR3 has 15 amino acids. Germline V gives CDR1 SGHNT, CDR2 YYREEE (reference sequence). The V gene end was trimmed by 0 bases and the J gene end by 2 bases; junction bases not matched to a gene: 1. The CDR3 DNA reads as TGTGCCAGCAGCTTGGGCGGGAGAAACACCGGGGAGCTGTTTTTT. It specifies CASSLGGRNTGELFF.

This chain connects TRBV7-8 to TRBJ2-1; 9 bases map to TRBD2. V gave up 2 bases and J gave up 4 bases; unmatched junction bases: 6. Germline V gene lookup returns CDR1 SGHVS and CDR2 FQNEAQ. The CDR3 is made up of 16 amino acids. The CDR3 spells CASSLIGTSKYNEQFF. CDR3 in DNA: TGTGCCAGCAGCTTAATCGGGACTAGCAAATACAATGAGCAGTTCTTC.

This clone occurred a few times. The V and J genes are TRBV6-5 and TRBJ1-4, with D tentatively TRBD1 (6 bases). CDR3 length: 14 amino acids. Between the trimmed V and J ends, which lost 7 bases and 3 bases, there was a span of 12 bases. CDR1 is MNHEY, CDR2 SVGAGI, per germline. CDR3 loop: CASKRTASNEKLFF. Here the CDR3 DNA reads TGTGCCAGCAAAAGGACAGCCTCTAATGAAAAACTGTTTTTT.

The chain uses TRBV4-1 and TRBJ1-4, with D maybe TRBD1 (5 bases). This CDR3 has 16 amino acids. Trimming pared 1 base from V and 1 base from J, leaving 10 bases between. CDR1 is MGHRA and CDR2 is YSYEKL in the germline V gene. CDR3 bases: TGCGCCAGCAGCCAAGGGGTGCAGGGAACTAATGAAAAACTGTTTTTT. Its translation: CASSQGVQGTNEKLFF.

CDR3 in amino acids: CASTDTNSGNTIYF. The CDR3 region has the DNA TGTGCCAGCACCGACACCAACTCTGGAAACACCATATATTTT. J is TRBJ1-3 and V is TRBV25-1; D call uncertain. Germline values: CDR1 MGHDK, CDR2 SYGVNS. Trimming shortened V by 7 bases and J by 0 bases, and 10 bases separated the two germline ends. This CDR3 contains 14 residues.

The chain links TRBV5-4 to TRBJ1-1; 8 bases agree with TRBD1. V trimming: 5 bases; J trimming: 3 bases; junction bases outside the gene matches: 6. Per germline, CDR1 SGHNT and CDR2 YYREEE (reference sequence). The CDR3 length is 14 residues. The CDR3 loop reads CASSIGQGDTEAFF. As DNA, the CDR3 is TGTGCCAGCAGTATCGGACAGGGAGACACTGAAGCTTTCTTT.

The V gene is TRBV27, the J gene TRBJ1-1; TRBD1 agrees at 7 bases. The CDR3 consists of 14 residues. CDR1 is MNHEY and CDR2 is SMNVEV in the germline V gene (reference sequence). J was trimmed by 1 base and V by 5 bases; bases with no gene match: 4. The CDR3 DNA reads TGTGCCAGCAGTCCGACAGGGAAGAACACTGAAGCTTTCTTT. This codes for CASSPTGKNTEAFF.

The chain combines TRBV7-9 with TRBJ2-5, with no clear D. The assigned J gene may be wrong: the sequence end matches TRBJ2-7 better. CDR1 and CDR2 from the germline V gene are SEHNR and FQNEAQ (reference sequence). The CDR3 length is 14 residues. The CDR3 protein is CASSFSADSYEQYF. The CDR3 DNA reads as TGTGCCAGCAGCTTCTCCGCAGACTCCTACGAGCAGTACTTC.

This clone was seen a few times. The J gene is TRBJ1-1, the V gene TRBV10-2; D unresolved. In germline, CDR1 is WSHSY, CDR2 SAAADI. The V and J ends lost 8 bases and 1 base respectively, with 14 bases between them. The length of the CDR3 is 14 residues. This chain's CDR3 is CASVTGFENTEAFF. The CDR3 DNA is TGCGCCAGCGTCACGGGATTCGAGAACACTGAAGCTTTCTTT.

The chain combines TRBV18 with TRBJ2-1; 11 bases agree with TRBD1. From germline, CDR1 is KGHSH and CDR2 LQKENI. The CDR3 is 17 residues long. Germline trimming cut 0 bases from V and 5 bases from J; bases unmatched to any gene: 6. The CDR3 sequence is CASSPPLGQGVDNEQFF. CDR3 bases: TGTGCCAGCTCACCACCCTTGGGACAGGGGGTTGACAATGAGCAGTTCTTC.

This chain connects TRBV5-1 to TRBJ2-7; 8 positions agree with TRBD2. CDR3 length equals 14 residues. Germline V gene lookup returns CDR1 SGHRS and CDR2 YFSETQ. The V and J ends lost 2 bases and 5 bases, in that order; junction bases with no gene match: 6. The CDR3, as DNA: TGCGCCAGCAGCTTCGGGGCGGGAGGCCACGAGCAGTACTTC. It translates to CASSFGAGGHEQYF.

V gene TRBV19 combines with J gene TRBJ1-2, with unresolved D. Germline V gives CDR1 LNHDA, CDR2 SQIVND (reference sequence). With 6 bases removed from V and 8 bases from J, the gap between germline ends came to 19 bases. This CDR3 region has 14 residues. The chain's CDR3 is CASRKTVESGGYTF. In DNA form, the CDR3 reads TGTGCCAGTAGGAAAACAGTAGAGAGCGGGGGCTACACCTTC.

The rearrangement joins TRBV28 to TRBJ1-5; tentatively, D is TRBD1 (6 bases). V was trimmed by 3 bases and J by 4 bases, leaving 13 bases between them. The CDR3 consists of 15 residues. The germline V gene has CDR1 MDHEN and CDR2 SYDVKM. The chain's CDR3 is CASSLGQGFNQPQHF. For the CDR3, the DNA is TGTGCCAGCAGTTTGGGGCAGGGGTTTAATCAGCCCCAGCATTTT.

Only one count was recorded for this clone. The rearrangement links TRBV7-2 to TRBJ2-2; 9 bases line up with TRBD2. V trimming: 1 base; J trimming: 3 bases; junction bases outside the gene matches: 6. CDR1 and CDR2 (germline): SGHTA, FQGNSA. This CDR3 is built from 17 residues. Here the CDR3 DNA reads TGTGCCAGCAGCTTAGTGGGGACTAGCATCTACACCGGGGAGCTGTTTTTT. Protein sequence: CASSLVGTSIYTGELFF.